This T cell receptor beta chain was sequenced during a study of shared clonotypes between healthy human individuals. Comment on this clone: Its antigen is unidentified.

Study-level results: Non-shared clonotypes showed lower generation probabilities than clonotypes common to all four donors.

Sequenced by immunoSEQ multiplex PCR; TCRdb stores in-frame clones only, minus some. The profile shows around 2.3 million clones, 90% to 97% of them singletons. The germline CDR1 and CDR2 sequences are LNHDA and SQIVND (reference sequence). Trimming removed 6 bases at V and 4 bases at J, with 13 bases between. The CDR3 consists of 14 residues. The receptor was derived from a man between 18 and 35 years old in good health. What was sequenced was naive CD4+ T cells sorted from blood. Subset denoted: CD45RA+ positively selected. The genes are TRBV19 and TRBJ1-5; TRBD1 is a possible D gene (6 bases). The DNA of the CDR3 is TGTGCCAGTAGACACAGGGAGTTGAATCAGCCCCAGCATTTT. Its translation is CASRHRELNQPQHF.